Listed here are 23 T cell receptor beta chains from one sample, sequenced in a study of CD4 T cell repertoires in COVID-19. Method: immunoSEQ multiplex PCR; TCRdb's copy keeps in-frame clones and lacks some. The sample carries tens of thousands of clones, about 80% recorded once. Sequenced material: CD4+ T cells from peripheral blood, taken after recovery from COVID-19. These receptors were taken from a human donor who had COVID-19.

The CDR3 bases are TGTGCCAGCAGCCAACAAGCGAACACTGAAGCTTTCTTT. This translates into CASSQQANTEAFF. The chain recombines TRBV9 with TRBJ1-1; no reliable D call. Between the trimmed V and J ends, which lost 4 bases and 1 base, there was a span of 8 bases. The CDR3 covers 13 residues. Germline V gene lookup returns CDR1 SGDLS and CDR2 YYNGEE.

V gene TRBV9 combines with J gene TRBJ1-1; 11 bases match TRBD1. This CDR3 spans 13 amino acids. The germline V gene has CDR1 SGDLS and CDR2 YYNGEE. Unmatched junction bases numbered 2, after V lost 0 bases and J lost 10 bases. The CDR3, as DNA: TGTGCCAGCAGCGTAGTGGGGACAGGGGGAGCTTTCTTT. It yields the protein CASSVVGTGGAFF.

This chain connects TRBV28 to TRBJ2-1, with 13 nucleotides matching TRBD2. Trimming took 6 bases from V and 8 from J; bases not matched to a gene: 10. Per the germline V gene, CDR1 is MDHEN and CDR2 is SYDVKM. The CDR3 has 16 amino acids. CDR3 protein: CASSERTSGSGDEQFF. In DNA, the CDR3 is TGTGCCAGCAGCGAACGGACTAGCGGGAGCGGGGATGAGCAGTTCTTC.

CDR3 residues: CASSWGLAGSVDTQYF. CDR3 coding DNA: TGTGCCAGCAGCTGGGGGCTAGCGGGCTCGGTAGATACGCAGTATTTT. The chain links TRBV7-2 to TRBJ2-3; TRBD2 aligns across 8 bases. The CDR3 has 16 amino acids. From germline, CDR1 is SGHTA and CDR2 FQGNSA. V trimming: 4 bases; J trimming: 5 bases; junction bases outside the gene matches: 11.

Only a few counts were recorded for this clone. J is TRBJ2-5 and V is TRBV10-3; tentatively, D is TRBD1 or TRBD2 (5 bases each). CDR1 is ENHRY, CDR2 SYGVKD, per germline. CDR3 length: 14 residues. Between the trimmed V and J ends, which lost 10 bases and 5 bases, there was a span of 20 bases. CDR3 nucleotides: TGTGCCAGCCGTGGGGACGGCGAGCACGAGACCCAGTACTTC. Protein: CASRGDGEHETQYF.

In this sample, this clone turned up once. J is TRBJ2-3 and V is TRBV19, with TRBD1 as a possible D gene (5 bases). Trimming took off 5 bases at V and 4 bases at J, with 13 bases between the two ends. Germline V gene lookup returns CDR1 LNHDA and CDR2 SQIVND (reference sequence). CDR3 size: 14 residues. CDR3 sequence: CASSGARHADTQYF. For the CDR3, the DNA is TGTGCCAGTAGTGGGGCGCGACATGCAGATACGCAGTATTTT.

This clone was recorded a few times. The chain employs TRBV5-1 and TRBJ2-7, with TRBD1 as a possible D gene (6 bases). The V gene lost 0 bases and the J gene lost 3 bases, with 10 bases spanning the gap. This CDR3 region has 14 residues. Germline CDR1 and CDR2: SGHRS and YFSETQ. The CDR3 region is CASSLETGFYEQYF. DNA of the CDR3: TGCGCCAGCAGCTTGGAAACAGGGTTCTACGAGCAGTACTTC.

The count of this clone is one. This rearrangement joins TRBV18 to TRBJ1-2; 7 bases line up with TRBD1. In germline, CDR1 is KGHSH, CDR2 LQKENI. V was clipped by 5 bases and J by 5 bases; unmatched bases: 8. This CDR3 region has 14 residues. CDR3 in amino acids: CASSVQTGKYGYTF. In DNA form, the CDR3 reads TGTGCCAGCTCAGTCCAGACAGGGAAATATGGCTACACCTTC.

The chain combines TRBV5-1 with TRBJ1-5; no clear D gene. Germline V gene lookup returns CDR1 SGHRS and CDR2 YFSETQ. The germline V and J ends were trimmed by 0 bases and 5 bases, with 9 bases remaining between them. This CDR3 is built from 14 residues. CDR3 amino acids: CASSLDGVDQPQHF. The DNA of the CDR3 is TGCGCCAGCAGCTTGGATGGGGTCGATCAGCCCCAGCATTTT. Drawing the rest from reference TRBV5-1 and TRBJ1-5, the complete variable domain is KAGVTQTPRYLIKTRGQQVTLSCSPISGHRSVSWYQQTPGQGLQFLFEYFSETQRNKGNFPGRFSGRQFSNSRSEMNVSTLELGDSALYLCASSLDGVDQPQHFGDGTRLSIL.

The gene calls are TRBV5-1 and TRBJ2-1; 8 bases map to TRBD2. This CDR3 has 18 amino acids. V dropped 3 bases and J dropped 0; count of bases not matched to a gene: 11. Germline CDR1 reads SGHRS; CDR2 reads YFSETQ. The CDR3 DNA reads TGCGCCAGCAGCTCCAGGGAAGCGGGAGCCACCTCCTACAATGAGCAGTTCTTC. Translation: CASSSREAGATSYNEQFF.

The chain uses TRBV6-1 and TRBJ2-7, with D possibly being TRBD2 (5 bases). Germline CDR1 and CDR2: MNHNS and SASEGT. V gave up 0 bases and J gave up 5 bases, with 17 bases separating them. The length of the CDR3 is 16 residues. Here the CDR3 reads CASSEASDWSLDEQYF. The CDR3 DNA reads TGTGCCAGCAGTGAAGCCTCGGACTGGTCGCTCGACGAGCAGTACTTC.

This clone appeared a single time. The rearrangement links TRBV19 to TRBJ2-4, with 8 bases lining up with TRBD1. Per the germline V gene, CDR1 is LNHDA and CDR2 is SQIVND (reference sequence). The CDR3 contains 14 residues. J lost 5 bases, V lost 4 bases, and 4 bases had no gene match. DNA for the CDR3: TGTGCCAGTAGTACGGACAGGGCCGAAAACATTCAGTACTTC. Translating it yields CASSTDRAENIQYF. Full variable domain (rest looked up from reference TRBV19 and TRBJ2-4): DGGITQSPKYLFRKEGQNVTLSCEQNLNHDAMYWYRQDPGQGLRLIYYSQIVNDFQKGDIAEGYSVSREKKESFPLTVTSAQKNPTAFYLCASSTDRAENIQYFGAGTRLSVL.

The V gene is TRBV5-5, the J gene TRBJ2-5; 8 positions agree with TRBD2. V lost 5 bases to trimming and J lost 2 bases; unmatched junction nucleotides: 14. The CDR3 is 17 amino acids. CDR1 and CDR2 from the germline V gene are SGHKS and YYEKEE (reference sequence). CDR3 residues: CASSQGISGGWQETQYF. CDR3 DNA: TGTGCCAGCAGTCAAGGTATAAGCGGGGGATGGCAAGAGACCCAGTACTTC. The variable domain in full, with the rest retrieved from reference TRBV5-5 and TRBJ2-5, is DAGVTQSPTHLIKTRGQQVTLRCSPISGHKSVSWYQQVLGQGPQFIFQYYEKEERGRGNFPDRFSARQFPNYSSELNVNALLLGDSALYLCASSQGISGGWQETQYFGPGTRLLVL.

The V and J genes are TRBV12-3 or TRBV12-4 and TRBJ2-5; no firm D call. The CDR3 is made up of 12 amino acids. Between the trimmed V and J ends, which lost 3 bases and 5 bases, there was a span of 7 bases. The DNA for the CDR3 is TGTGCCAGCAGTTTTGTGGGCGAGACCCAGTACTTC. It codes for CASSFVGETQYF.

V gene TRBV7-9 combines with J gene TRBJ2-5, with D hard to call. Germline-derived CDR1 and CDR2 are SEHNR and FQNEAQ (reference sequence). V was pared by 1 base and J by 5 bases, with 5 bases between. The CDR3 loop spans 12 amino acids. For the CDR3, the DNA is TGTGCCAGCAGCTTAGTTAGTGAGACCCAGTACTTC. Its translation: CASSLVSETQYF.

The chain combines TRBV11-2 with TRBJ1-1; 7 nucleotides line up with TRBD1. This CDR3 is built from 14 residues. The V gene end was trimmed by 2 bases and the J gene end by 3 bases; junction bases not matched to a gene: 3. Germline CDR1 and CDR2: SGHAT and FQNNGV. Written as DNA, the CDR3 is TGTGCCAGCAGCTTAACAGGGGTCCACACTGAAGCTTTCTTT. The encoded protein is CASSLTGVHTEAFF.

In regard to this clone: This same CDR3 is encoded by further DNA sequences in the sample. J is TRBJ2-2 and V is TRBV5-1, with TRBD1 matching over 7 bases. V shed 0 bases, J shed 0 bases, and the junction held 2 bases outside the gene matches. The CDR3 sequence is 16 residues long. The germline CDR1 and CDR2 sequences are SGHRS and YFSETQ. CDR3 coding DNA: TGCGCCAGCAGCTTGGAGGGGACAGCGAACACCGGGGAGCTGTTTTTT. It encodes CASSLEGTANTGELFF.

The rearrangement joins TRBV19 to TRBJ1-1; D is unresolved. CDR1 is LNHDA and CDR2 is SQIVND in the germline V gene (reference sequence). The CDR3 has 14 amino acids. Trimming removed 2 bases at V and 0 bases at J, with 7 bases between. The CDR3 loop is CASSIPGMNTEAFF. In DNA form, the CDR3 reads TGTGCCAGTAGTATACCGGGAATGAACACTGAAGCTTTCTTT.

This chain links TRBV18 with TRBJ2-1; maybe TRBD1 (5 bases). There are 14 residues in the CDR3. From germline, CDR1 is KGHSH and CDR2 LQKENI. Trimming shortened V by 5 bases and J by 4 bases, and 12 bases separated the two germline ends. CDR3 bases: TGTGCCAGCTCATCGTCGACAGATTACAATGAGCAGTTCTTC. Its translation is CASSSSTDYNEQFF.

CDR3 in DNA: TGCAGCACCCTAAGACAGTCGACTGAAGCTTTCTTT. Its translation is CSTLRQSTEAFF. V gene TRBV29-1 combines with J gene TRBJ1-1; TRBD1 is a possible D gene (5 bases). CDR1 SQVTM and CDR2 ANQGSEA come from the germline V gene. V was cut by 8 bases and J by 5 bases, with 15 bases left in between. The CDR3 is 12 residues long.

The chain combines TRBV1 with TRBJ1-2. TRBV1 is noted as a pseudogene. This CDR3 comprises 14 residues. The DNA of the CDR3 is TGCACCAGCAGCCAAGATCGGCAGAGCTATGGCTACACCTTC. Translation gives CTSSQDRQSYGYTF.

The chain is built from TRBV30 and TRBJ2-7, with 8 bases matching TRBD2. After removal of 5 bases from V and 3 bases from J, the junction contained 18 bases not matched to a gene. The CDR3 covers 17 residues. CDR1 is GTSNPN, CDR2 SVGIG, per germline (reference sequence). Here the CDR3 DNA reads TGTGCCTGGGCCCGCCGAGCGGGAGACCGCCGGATCTACGAGCAGTACTTC. Translation: CAWARRAGDRRIYEQYF.

The chain links TRBV19 to TRBJ1-1; D gene uncertain. V dropped 7 bases and J dropped 0 bases, with 18 bases sitting between them. CDR3 length: 16 amino acids. Per germline, CDR1 LNHDA and CDR2 SQIVND (reference sequence). The CDR3 spells CASTGWPDRLNTEAFF. DNA of the CDR3: TGTGCCAGTACCGGTTGGCCGGACCGATTGAACACTGAAGCTTTCTTT.